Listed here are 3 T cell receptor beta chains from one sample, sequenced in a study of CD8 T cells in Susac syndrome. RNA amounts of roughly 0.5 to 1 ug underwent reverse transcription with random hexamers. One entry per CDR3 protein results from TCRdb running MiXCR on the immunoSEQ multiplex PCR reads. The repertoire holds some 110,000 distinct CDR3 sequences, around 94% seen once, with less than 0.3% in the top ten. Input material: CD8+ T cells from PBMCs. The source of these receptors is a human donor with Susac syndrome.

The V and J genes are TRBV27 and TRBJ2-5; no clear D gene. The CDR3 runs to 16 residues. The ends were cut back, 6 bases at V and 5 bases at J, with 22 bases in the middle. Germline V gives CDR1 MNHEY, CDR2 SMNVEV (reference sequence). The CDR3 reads CASSYTLRYRGETQYF. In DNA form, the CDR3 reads TGTGCCAGCAGCTACACCCTTCGGTACAGAGGCGAGACCCAGTACTTC.

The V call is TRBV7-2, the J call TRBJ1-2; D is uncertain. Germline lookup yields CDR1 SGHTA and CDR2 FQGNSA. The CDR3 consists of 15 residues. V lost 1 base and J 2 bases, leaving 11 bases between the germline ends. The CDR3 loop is CASSLVDATNYGYTF. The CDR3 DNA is TGTGCCAGCAGCTTAGTCGACGCGACGAACTATGGCTACACCTTC.

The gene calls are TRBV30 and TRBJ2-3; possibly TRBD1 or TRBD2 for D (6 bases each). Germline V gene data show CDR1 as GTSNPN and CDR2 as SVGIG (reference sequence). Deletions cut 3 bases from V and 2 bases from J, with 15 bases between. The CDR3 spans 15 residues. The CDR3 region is CAWSGGAIFTDTQYF. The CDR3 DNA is TGTGCCTGGAGCGGGGGCGCCATATTCACAGATACGCAGTATTTT.